This TCR beta chain was identified during a study of blood T cells in healthy people across ages. Notes on the study in general: The CMV status of each donor remained undetermined, and this could have confounded shifts in expanded clonotypes. In older individuals, TCR beta diversity per million T cells was lower, falling roughly linearly with age.

The sample holds a few counts of this clonotype. Its antigen is unknown. The extraction recovered at least 5.5 micrograms of total RNA per sample. Alongside a J-beta primer mix, a sample-barcoded 5' primer served in a second PCR lasting roughly 7 to 11 cycles. A single record per CDR3 protein comes from TCRdb applying MiXCR to the 5' RACE reads. The sample yields some 1.5 million distinct CDR3 sequences, roughly 27% seen once. V lost 5 bases, J lost 2 bases, and 11 bases lay in between. The CDR3 runs 14 residues. Germline V gene lookup returns CDR1 MNHEY and CDR2 SVGAGI. This chain uses TRBV6-5 with TRBJ2-3, with TRBD1 as a possible D gene (6 bases). The sequencing input was blood. The clonotype was recovered from a woman aged 25-40 years in good health. CDR3 region: CASSTGQYTDTQYF. The CDR3 DNA sequence: TGTGCCAGCAGTACTGGACAGTACACAGATACGCAGTATTTT.